The 12 T cell receptor beta chains below were found in one sample sequenced in a study of cytomegalovirus exposure and HLA in healthy donors. PCR amplification relied on 60 Vbeta primers (plus 13 Jbeta primers). Sequenced by immunoSEQ multiplex PCR; TCRdb stores in-frame clones only, minus some. Its clone listing holds around 97,000 clones. The sequencing input was PBMCs. Every receptor here comes from a man aged 35-49 years in good health and CMV-seronegative.

V gene TRBV28 combines with J gene TRBJ2-6; a possible D gene is TRBD1 (6 bases). V was pared by 9 bases and J by 7 bases, with 16 bases between. The CDR3 spans 14 residues. Germline assignment: CDR1 MDHEN and CDR2 SYDVKM. As DNA, the CDR3 is TGTGCCAGTACAATTCCGGGACAAGCCAACGTCCTGACTTTC. Protein: CASTIPGQANVLTF.

Here the CDR3 reads CASSSTVASGRREQYF. The CDR3 region has the DNA TGTGCCAGCAGCTCCACTGTGGCTAGCGGGAGACGCGAGCAGTACTTC. This chain uses TRBV5-4 with TRBJ2-7; 10 positions match TRBD2. CDR1 and CDR2 from the germline V gene are SGHNT and YYREEE (reference sequence). Trimming took 3 bases from V and 6 from J; bases not matched to a gene: 12. The CDR3 runs 16 residues.

The chain has TRBV6-6 and TRBJ2-5, with 8 positions matching TRBD1. Per germline, CDR1 MNHNY and CDR2 SVGAGI (reference sequence). The CDR3 totals 15 residues. V shed 2 bases and J 6 bases; nucleotides not matched to a gene: 8. CDR3 region: CASSYGDRLGKTQYF. Here the CDR3 DNA reads TGTGCCAGCAGTTACGGGGACAGGCTGGGTAAGACCCAGTACTTC.

J is TRBJ2-7 and V is TRBV11-2; no clear D gene. V was clipped by 2 bases and J by 4 bases, with 6 bases between them. CDR3 size: 12 residues. Germline CDR1 SGHAT, CDR2 FQNNGV. The CDR3 is CASSLTRYEQYF. CDR3 DNA sequence: TGTGCCAGCAGCTTAACTCGGTACGAGCAGTACTTC.

The rearrangement uses TRBV5-1 and TRBJ1-3, with D maybe TRBD1 (6 bases). Trimming removed 0 bases from V and 0 bases from J, with 10 bases in between. Germline CDR1 SGHRS, CDR2 YFSETQ. The CDR3 has 16 residues. CDR3 in amino acids: CASSLAGTNSGNTIYF. The CDR3 DNA reads as TGCGCCAGCAGCTTGGCCGGGACAAACTCTGGAAACACCATATATTTT.

This chain joins TRBV7-2 and TRBJ1-1, with TRBD1 matching 7 bases. J gave up 0 bases and V 4 bases, and 5 bases lay outside the gene matches. CDR3 size: 15 residues. In germline, CDR1 is SGHTA, CDR2 FQGNSA. The CDR3: CASSSRGQLNTEAFF. Here the CDR3 DNA reads TGTGCCAGCAGCTCACGGGGACAGTTGAACACTGAAGCTTTCTTT.

The chain is built from TRBV15 and TRBJ2-1; 9 bases are a match to TRBD2. The CDR3 contains 16 residues. The germline V gene encodes CDR1 LNHNV and CDR2 YYDKDF (reference sequence). V lost 1 base, J lost 3 bases, and 4 bases stayed unmatched. The CDR3 spells CATSRASAGGYNEQFF. CDR3 coding DNA: TGTGCCACCAGCAGAGCTTCAGCGGGGGGCTACAATGAGCAGTTCTTC.

This clone registers medium-sized by frequency. J is TRBJ2-6 and V is TRBV5-1, with 9 bases fitting TRBD1. CDR1 is SGHRS, CDR2 YFSETQ, per germline. The CDR3 is 21 amino acids. Trimming removed 3 bases from V and 0 bases from J; junction bases left unmatched: 16. CDR3 protein: CASSSTSPRDRVLSGANVLTF. The CDR3 DNA sequence: TGCGCCAGCAGCTCAACCTCCCCCCGGGACAGGGTCCTCTCTGGGGCCAACGTCCTGACTTTC. The variable domain in full, with the rest retrieved from reference TRBV5-1 and TRBJ2-6, is KAGVTQTPRYLIKTRGQQVTLSCSPISGHRSVSWYQQTPGQGLQFLFEYFSETQRNKGNFPGRFSGRQFSNSRSEMNVSTLELGDSALYLCASSSTSPRDRVLSGANVLTFGAGSRLTVL.

The CDR3 DNA sequence: TGTGCCAGCAGCCCACCCGGGACTATTAACAATGAGCAGTTCTTC. Amino acid sequence: CASSPPGTINNEQFF. J is TRBJ2-1 and V is TRBV7-8, with 7 positions matching TRBD2. CDR1 is SGHVS, CDR2 FQNEAQ, per germline. V was pared by 5 bases and J by 5 bases, with 9 bases of the junction left unmatched. This CDR3 region has 15 residues.

V is TRBV4-2 and J is TRBJ2-7, with D maybe TRBD2 (7 bases). Germline lookup yields CDR1 LGHNA and CDR2 YNFKEQ. The CDR3 loop spans 18 amino acids. Trimming pared 1 base from V and 3 bases from J, leaving 22 bases between. As DNA, the CDR3 is TGTGCCAGCAGCCAAGGACCTTTAGCGGGCGGGGGCGGCTACGAGCAGTACTTC. It specifies CASSQGPLAGGGGYEQYF.

As regards this clone: This sample includes further DNA sequences coding for the same CDR3. The V call is TRBV19, the J call TRBJ1-2; 7 bases map to TRBD1. Germline CDR1 LNHDA, CDR2 SQIVND (reference sequence). The CDR3 runs 15 residues. The V and J ends lost 1 base and 8 bases, in that order; junction bases with no gene match: 10. The CDR3 coding sequence is TGTGCCAGTAGTATAGCCGGGACAGAGGCCCCCGGCTACACCTTC. Translating it yields CASSIAGTEAPGYTF. The full variable domain, rest sourced from reference TRBV19 and TRBJ1-2, is DGGITQSPKYLFRKEGQNVTLSCEQNLNHDAMYWYRQDPGQGLRLIYYSQIVNDFQKGDIAEGYSVSREKKESFPLTVTSAQKNPTAFYLCASSIAGTEAPGYTFGSGTRLTVV.

The gene calls are TRBV19 and TRBJ1-3, with D perhaps TRBD1 (6 bases). The CDR3 consists of 15 residues. Between the trimmed V and J ends, which lost 3 bases and 0 bases, there was a span of 9 bases. Germline CDR1 reads LNHDA; CDR2 reads SQIVND (reference sequence). The DNA for the CDR3 is TGTGCCAGTAGTATCACAGGGAGCTCTGGAAACACCATATATTTT. It translates to CASSITGSSGNTIYF. The variable domain in full, with the rest retrieved from reference TRBV19 and TRBJ1-3, is DGGITQSPKYLFRKEGQNVTLSCEQNLNHDAMYWYRQDPGQGLRLIYYSQIVNDFQKGDIAEGYSVSREKKESFPLTVTSAQKNPTAFYLCASSITGSSGNTIYFGEGSWLTVV.